Detailed here is one T cell receptor beta chain. Its antigen is unknown. These data are taken from a study of shared clonotypes between healthy human individuals. Notes on the study in general: When naive CD4 clonotypes were compared across several donors, 5% to 5.5% were shared. Enrolling few donors narrowed the genetic and exposure-history diversity that was represented.

Running of the assay took place at deep level. Assay: immunoSEQ multiplex PCR; the TCRdb copy retains only in-frame clones and omits some. The profile shows 2 million to 2.5 million clones, approximately 90% of them singletons. V was trimmed by 2 bases and J by 6 bases, leaving 9 bases between them. The germline gives CDR1 SGHDN, CDR2 FVKESK. This CDR3 region has 13 residues. The sample consisted of naive CD4+ T cells from PBMCs. The sample's subset: CD45RA+ positively selected. The receptor was isolated from a man aged 18 to 29 in good health. Some clones in this sample may be carry-over from other donors' samples. V and J are TRBV14 and TRBJ2-3; D unresolved. The DNA of the CDR3 is TGTGCCAGCAGCCAATTAATTTTGGATACGCAGTATTTT. This encodes CASSQLILDTQYF.